Here is one TCR beta chain with its context. No antigen is known for it. The sample comes from a study of CD8 T cells in Susac syndrome. TCR beta sequencing was performed on blood CD8+ and CD4+ T cells. Negative isolation yielded CD8+ and CD4+ T cells; FACS enriched TEMRA cells. An input of 0.5 to 1 ug of RNA was subjected to reverse transcription using random hexamers. It was immunoSEQ multiplex PCR that amplified TCR beta CDR3 across 54 Vbeta and 13 Jbeta. TCRdb reprocessed the immunoSEQ multiplex PCR reads via MiXCR and lists one record per CDR3 protein. The table lists 90,000 or so distinct CDR3 sequences, 90% to 95% of them singletons, with roughly 0.32% in the top ten. Study-level results: As the study acknowledged, the number of individuals in its TCR sequencing and HLA analysis was relatively small.

The CDR3 has 16 residues. Germline lookup yields CDR1 LGHDT and CDR2 YNNKEL (reference sequence). Trimming stripped 0 bases from V and 6 bases from J, with 17 bases between. The sample comprised CD8+ T cells from PBMCs. The genes are TRBV3-1 and TRBJ1-2, with D possibly matching TRBD1 (5 bases). The receptor was isolated from a human donor in good health. For the CDR3, the DNA is TGTGCCAGCAGCCAAGAGGGGGAGAATTTTATAGATGGCTACACCTTC. This gives the protein CASSQEGENFIDGYTF.